The 6 T cell receptor beta chains below were found in one sample sequenced in a study of response to subunit inactivated influenza vaccine. TCRdb re-called the RT-PCR reads with MiXCR, one entry per CDR3 protein. The repertoire holds 490,000 or so distinct CDR3 sequences, 6% to 9% seen once, with 10% to 15% in the top ten. Specimen: PBMCs from blood, collected approximately 25 months after vaccination. The receptors come from a man aged 45 to 75 who received an inactivated influenza vaccine.

Only a few counts were recorded for this clonotype. The rearrangement joins TRBV7-2 to TRBJ1-5; D call uncertain. The CDR3 is 15 amino acids. Trimming removed 5 bases from V and 0 bases from J, with 11 bases in between. Germline V lookup: CDR1 SGHTA, CDR2 FQGNSA. CDR3 sequence: CASSPLSGSNQPQHF. CDR3 sequence (DNA): TGTGCCAGCAGCCCTCTATCAGGTAGCAATCAGCCCCAGCATTTT. Based on the CDR3 plus reference TRBV7-2 and TRBJ1-5, the full variable domain is GAGVSQSPSNKVTEKGKDVELRCDPISGHTALYWYRQSLGQGLEFLIYFQGNSAPDKSGLPSDRFSAERTGGSVSTLTIQRTQQEDSAVYLCASSPLSGSNQPQHFGDGTRLSIL.

This clonotype has a handful of counts. The CDR3 reads CSAIQTSGIQFF. The CDR3 DNA reads TGCAGTGCTATCCAAACTAGCGGGATACAGTTCTTC. The chain couples TRBV20-1 to TRBJ2-1; 10 bases match TRBD2. Germline lookup yields CDR1 DFQATT and CDR2 SNEGSKA (reference sequence). The CDR3 sequence is 12 residues long. V lost 4 bases, J lost 13 bases, and 7 bases stayed unmatched.

This clonotype occurred a few times. The chain links TRBV20-1 to TRBJ1-2; a weak D match, TRBD1 (5 bases). V gave up 7 bases and J gave up 13 bases, with 25 bases separating them. The CDR3 is 13 amino acids. In germline, CDR1 is DFQATT, CDR2 SNEGSKA (reference sequence). The CDR3 nucleotides are TGCAGTGTTCCAACCCTGACAGCTCTGGATTGCACCTTC. As protein: CSVPTLTALDCTF.

In this sample, this clonotype turned up a few times. The rearrangement links TRBV12-3 or TRBV12-4 to TRBJ2-1; tentatively, D is TRBD2 (5 bases). V dropped 3 bases and J dropped 9 bases, with 12 bases sitting between them. This CDR3 is 13 amino acids long. CDR3 region: CASSFEGGGEQFF. The CDR3 region has the DNA TGTGCCAGCAGTTTTGAGGGCGGCGGTGAGCAGTTCTTC.

This clonotype turned up a few times. The chain carries TRBV7-8 and TRBJ2-7, with no clear D. V lost 2 bases and J lost 6, with 14 bases in between. The CDR3 totals 14 residues. Germline CDR1 SGHVS, CDR2 FQNEAQ. The CDR3 DNA follows: TGTGCCAGCAGCTTAAGCCGCGTCCCGGGCGAGCAGTACTTC. It specifies CASSLSRVPGEQYF.

This clonotype was observed many times. The chain uses TRBV6-4 and TRBJ2-3; 12 bases map to TRBD2. The CDR3 runs to 15 residues. The V segment lost 4 bases and the J segment 4 bases; nucleotides outside the gene matches: 3. Per germline, CDR1 MRHNA and CDR2 SNTAGT. Here the CDR3 DNA reads TGTGCCAGCAGTGCGACTAGCGGGGGAGCAGATACGCAGTATTTT. It codes for CASSATSGGADTQYF.